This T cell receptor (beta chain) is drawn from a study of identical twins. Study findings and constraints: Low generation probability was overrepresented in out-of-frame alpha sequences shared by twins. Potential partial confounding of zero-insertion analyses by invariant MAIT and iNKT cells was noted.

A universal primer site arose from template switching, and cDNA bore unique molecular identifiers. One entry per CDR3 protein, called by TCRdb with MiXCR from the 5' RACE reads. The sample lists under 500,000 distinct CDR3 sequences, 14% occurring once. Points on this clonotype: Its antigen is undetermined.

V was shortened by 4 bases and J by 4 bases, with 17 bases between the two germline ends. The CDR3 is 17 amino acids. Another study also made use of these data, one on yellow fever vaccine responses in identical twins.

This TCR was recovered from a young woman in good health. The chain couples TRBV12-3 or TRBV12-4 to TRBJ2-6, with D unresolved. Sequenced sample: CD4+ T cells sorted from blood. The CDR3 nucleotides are TGTGCCAGCAGTTCCAGTGGATTCGTTTTGGGGGCCAACGTCCTGACTTTC. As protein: CASSSSGFVLGANVLTF.